Listed here are 11 T cell receptor beta chains from one sample, sequenced in a study of blood T cell repertoires in COVID-19. Clones were sequenced by immunoSEQ multiplex PCR, and TCRdb holds only the in-frame ones, with some missing. The sample consists of more than 300,000 clones, over 70% of them appearing once. The material sequenced was peripheral blood. Source of these receptors: a woman aged 45-59 years with COVID-19, enrolled during active disease.

V is TRBV6-5 and J is TRBJ2-7, with 9 positions matching TRBD1. With V trimmed by 6 bases and J by 0 bases, 3 bases remained unmatched. From germline, CDR1 is MNHEY and CDR2 SVGAGI. The CDR3 length is 14 residues. CDR3 region: CASSQTGGSYEQYF. In DNA form, the CDR3 reads TGTGCCAGCAGCCAGACAGGGGGCTCCTACGAGCAGTACTTC.

This chain links TRBV5-1 with TRBJ1-2; D is unresolved. CDR3 size: 14 residues. The germline CDR1 and CDR2 sequences are SGHRS and YFSETQ. The V end lost 1 base, the J end lost 5 bases, and 12 bases lay between the germline ends. Here the CDR3 DNA reads TGCGCCAGCAGCTTGCGAGGGCAAGTATATGGCTACACCTTC. It is translated as CASSLRGQVYGYTF. Full variable domain (rest looked up from reference TRBV5-1 and TRBJ1-2): KAGVTQTPRYLIKTRGQQVTLSCSPISGHRSVSWYQQTPGQGLQFLFEYFSETQRNKGNFPGRFSGRQFSNSRSEMNVSTLELGDSALYLCASSLRGQVYGYTFGSGTRLTVV.

This clone was found once. The chain has TRBV15 and TRBJ2-7; 7 nucleotides align to TRBD2. V trimming: 4 bases; J trimming: 4 bases; junction bases outside the gene matches: 7. Per germline, CDR1 LNHNV and CDR2 YYDKDF (reference sequence). There are 14 residues in the CDR3. CDR3: CATSTWTSRYEQYF. Written as DNA, the CDR3 is TGTGCCACCAGCACCTGGACTAGTAGGTACGAGCAGTACTTC. Variable domain in full (rest from reference TRBV15 and TRBJ2-7): DAMVIQNPRYQVTQFGKPVTLSCSQTLNHNVMYWYQQKSSQAPKLLFHYYDKDFNNEADTPDNFQSRRPNTSFCFLDIRSPGLGDTAMYLCATSTWTSRYEQYFGPGTRLTVT.

The rearrangement links TRBV5-1 to TRBJ1-3; 7 nucleotides line up with TRBD1. This CDR3 contains 14 residues. V trimming: 0 bases; J trimming: 5 bases; junction bases outside the gene matches: 2. Germline lookup yields CDR1 SGHRS and CDR2 YFSETQ. The CDR3 DNA reads as TGCGCCAGCAGCTTGGAGGGACAGAGAAACACCATATATTTT. It specifies CASSLEGQRNTIYF.

This chain links TRBV19 with TRBJ1-5; 7 nucleotides agree with TRBD1. Germline V CDR1 and CDR2: LNHDA, SQIVND (reference sequence). The CDR3 is 12 amino acids. Trimming removed 6 bases from V and 7 bases from J; junction bases left unmatched: 3. The CDR3 DNA reads TGTGCCAGTAGGACAGGGAAACAGCCCCAGCATTTT. The encoded protein is CASRTGKQPQHF.

The rearrangement uses TRBV7-2 and TRBJ2-7, with a weak D call TRBD1 (5 bases). The CDR3 spans 15 residues. Trimming stripped 2 bases from V and 1 base from J, with 12 bases between. The germline V gene has CDR1 SGHTA and CDR2 FQGNSA. The CDR3 loop reads CASSLQGVVSYEQYF. Written as DNA, the CDR3 is TGTGCCAGCAGCTTACAGGGTGTTGTGTCCTACGAGCAGTACTTC.

The chain has TRBV7-3 and TRBJ2-3; possible D gene TRBD1, 5 bases. Trimming stripped 5 bases from V and 0 bases from J, with 12 bases between. This CDR3 spans 15 amino acids. CDR1 SGHTA and CDR2 FQGTGA come from the germline V gene. Written as DNA, the CDR3 is TGTGCCAGCAGCCCCAGGGTTGGTAGCACAGATACGCAGTATTTT. It specifies CASSPRVGSTDTQYF. Full variable domain (missing parts from reference TRBV7-3 and TRBJ2-3): GAGVSQTPSNKVTEKGKYVELRCDPISGHTALYWYRQSLGQGPEFLIYFQGTGAADDSGLPNDRFFAVRPEGSVSTLKIQRTERGDSAVYLCASSPRVGSTDTQYFGPGTRLTVL.

This sequence joins TRBV18 and TRBJ2-5, with 8 bases fitting TRBD2. The CDR3 is 14 residues long. The V gene end was trimmed by 4 bases and the J gene end by 5 bases; junction bases not matched to a gene: 6. CDR1 and CDR2 from the germline V gene are KGHSH and LQKENI. CDR3 amino acids: CASSRSGRYETQYF. The CDR3 bases are TGTGCCAGCTCACGAAGCGGGAGATACGAGACCCAGTACTTC. The whole variable domain, filled in from reference TRBV18 and TRBJ2-5, reads NAGVMQNPRHLVRRRGQEARLRCSPMKGHSHVYWYRQLPEEGLKFMVYLQKENIIDESGMPKERFSAEFPKEGPSILRIQQVVRGDSAAYFCASSRSGRYETQYFGPGTRLLVL.

This chain uses TRBV4-2 with TRBJ2-7, with a tentative D call TRBD2 (7 bases). The CDR3 extends over 17 amino acids. CDR1 is LGHNA and CDR2 is YNFKEQ in the germline V gene. V was shortened by 2 bases and J by 1 base, with 18 bases between the two germline ends. The DNA of the CDR3 is TGTGCCAGCAGCCAACTGGGGGGGGCGGCTATATCCTACGAGCAGTACTTC. It translates to CASSQLGGAAISYEQYF.

This clone has a handful of counts. The V gene is TRBV7-6, the J gene TRBJ1-5; 7 nucleotides align to TRBD1. Germline V lookup: CDR1 SGHVS, CDR2 FNYEAQ. The trim removed 5 bases at V and 0 bases at J, leaving 7 bases unmatched. CDR3 length: 16 residues. The CDR3 DNA reads as TGTGCCAGCAGCCTGTACAAGGGGGCTAGCAATCAGCCCCAGCATTTT. Translation gives CASSLYKGASNQPQHF.

The V call is TRBV18, the J call TRBJ2-5, with TRBD1 identical over 8 bases. The V gene end was trimmed by 4 bases and the J gene end by 4 bases; junction bases not matched to a gene: 5. Germline V gene lookup returns CDR1 KGHSH and CDR2 LQKENI. The CDR3 is 14 residues long. CDR3 sequence reads: CASSQQGALETQYF. The DNA of the CDR3 is TGTGCCAGCTCACAGCAGGGGGCCCTAGAGACCCAGTACTTC.